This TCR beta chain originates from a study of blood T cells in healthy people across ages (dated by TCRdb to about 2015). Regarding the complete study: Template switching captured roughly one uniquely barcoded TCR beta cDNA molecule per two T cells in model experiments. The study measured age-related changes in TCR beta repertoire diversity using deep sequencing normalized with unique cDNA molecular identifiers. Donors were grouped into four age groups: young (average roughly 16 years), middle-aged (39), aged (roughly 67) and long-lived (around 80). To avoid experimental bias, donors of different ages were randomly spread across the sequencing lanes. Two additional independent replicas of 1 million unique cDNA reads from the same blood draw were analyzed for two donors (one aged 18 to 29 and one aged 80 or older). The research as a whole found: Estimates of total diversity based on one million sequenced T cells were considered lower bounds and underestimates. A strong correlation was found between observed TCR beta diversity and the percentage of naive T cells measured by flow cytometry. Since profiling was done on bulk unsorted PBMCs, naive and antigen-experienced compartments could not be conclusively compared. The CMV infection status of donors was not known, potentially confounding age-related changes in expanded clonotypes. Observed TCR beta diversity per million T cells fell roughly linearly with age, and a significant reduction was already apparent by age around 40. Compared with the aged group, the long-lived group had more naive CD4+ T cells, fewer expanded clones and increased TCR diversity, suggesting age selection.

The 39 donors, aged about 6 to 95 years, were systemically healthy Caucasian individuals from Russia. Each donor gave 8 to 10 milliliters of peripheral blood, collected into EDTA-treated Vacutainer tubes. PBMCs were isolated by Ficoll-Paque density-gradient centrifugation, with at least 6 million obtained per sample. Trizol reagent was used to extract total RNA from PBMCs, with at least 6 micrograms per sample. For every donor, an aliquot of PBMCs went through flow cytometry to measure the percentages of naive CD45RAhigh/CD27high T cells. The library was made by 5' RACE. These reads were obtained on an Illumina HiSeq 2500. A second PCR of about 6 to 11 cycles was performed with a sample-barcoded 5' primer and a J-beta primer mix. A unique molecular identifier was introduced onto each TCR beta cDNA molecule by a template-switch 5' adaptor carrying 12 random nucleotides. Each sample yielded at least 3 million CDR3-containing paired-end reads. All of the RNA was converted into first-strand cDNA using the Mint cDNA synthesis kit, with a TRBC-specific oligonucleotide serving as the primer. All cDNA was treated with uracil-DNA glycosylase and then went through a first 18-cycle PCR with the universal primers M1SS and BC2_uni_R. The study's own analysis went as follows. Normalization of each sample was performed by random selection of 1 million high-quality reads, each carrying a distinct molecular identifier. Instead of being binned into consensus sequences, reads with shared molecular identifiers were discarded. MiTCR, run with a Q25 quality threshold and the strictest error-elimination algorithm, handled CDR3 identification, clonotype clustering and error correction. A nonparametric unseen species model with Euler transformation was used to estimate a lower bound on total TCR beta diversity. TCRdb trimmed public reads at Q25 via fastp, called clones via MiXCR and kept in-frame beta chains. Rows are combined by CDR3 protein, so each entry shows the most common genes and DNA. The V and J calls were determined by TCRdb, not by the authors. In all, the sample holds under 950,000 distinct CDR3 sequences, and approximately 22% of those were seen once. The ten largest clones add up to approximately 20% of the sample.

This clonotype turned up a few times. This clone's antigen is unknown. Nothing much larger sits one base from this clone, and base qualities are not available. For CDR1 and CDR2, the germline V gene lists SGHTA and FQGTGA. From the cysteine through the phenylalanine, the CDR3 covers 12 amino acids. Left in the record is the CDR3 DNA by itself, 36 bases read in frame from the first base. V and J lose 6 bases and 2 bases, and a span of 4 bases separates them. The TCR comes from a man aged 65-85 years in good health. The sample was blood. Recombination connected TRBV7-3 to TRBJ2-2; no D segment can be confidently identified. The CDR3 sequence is CASRTNTGELFF. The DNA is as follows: TGTGCCAGCAGAACTAACACCGGGGAGCTGTTTTTT.